These 8 T cell receptor beta chains share one sample of origin, sequenced in a study of control samples from healthy donors and cancer patients. TCRdb's copy holds only in-frame clones and misses some; the assay was immunoSEQ multiplex PCR. The sample lists over 150,000 clones; about 90% were seen once. Input material: blood. Source of these receptors: a woman aged 45-65 years in good health.

This clone came up a few times. The chain couples TRBV5-6 to TRBJ2-5, with 7 bases fitting TRBD2. CDR3 length: 15 amino acids. Germline V lookup: CDR1 SGHDT, CDR2 YYEEEE. After removal of 4 bases from V and 0 bases from J, the junction contained 6 bases not matched to a gene. CDR3 in amino acids: CASSRGGPNQETQYF. As DNA, the CDR3 is TGTGCCAGCAGCCGCGGGGGACCGAACCAAGAGACCCAGTACTTC.

This clone was counted only a few times. The V gene is TRBV3-1 (or the pseudogene TRBV3-2), the J gene TRBJ1-1; D is possibly TRBD1 (6 bases). With 0 bases removed from V and 1 base from J, the gap between germline ends came to 12 bases. Germline CDR1 and CDR2: LGHDT and YNNKEL (reference sequence). CDR3 length: 16 residues. The CDR3, as DNA: TGTGCCAGCAGCCAAGAAGTAGGCAGGGGGAACACTGAAGCTTTCTTT. This translates into CASSQEVGRGNTEAFF.

The chain joins TRBV7-3 to TRBJ1-2; D gene uncertain. CDR1 and CDR2 from the germline V gene are SGHTA and FQGTGA. The V end was cut by 0 bases, the J end by 4 bases, with 9 bases between. This CDR3 spans 14 amino acids. The CDR3: CASSLTPGTYGYTF. The CDR3 region has the DNA TGTGCCAGCAGCTTAACCCCCGGAACCTATGGCTACACCTTC.

The V call is TRBV7-2, the J call TRBJ2-5, with D maybe TRBD2 (6 bases). V shed 5 bases and J shed 7 bases, with 23 bases lying between them. This CDR3 contains 16 residues. Germline V CDR1 and CDR2: SGHTA, FQGNSA. The CDR3 nucleotides are TGTGCCAGCAGCGGGTCCGGGACTTCCTTTGTGGTGACCCAGTACTTC. Translation: CASSGSGTSFVVTQYF.

This chain links TRBV28 with TRBJ1-1; TRBD1 is a possible D gene (5 bases). This CDR3 region has 14 residues. Germline CDR1 MDHEN, CDR2 SYDVKM. V was pared by 6 bases and J by 1 base, with 12 bases between. The DNA of the CDR3 is TGTGCCAGCAGAGCGGGGGGGTCGAACACTGAAGCTTTCTTT. Translation: CASRAGGSNTEAFF.

The chain couples TRBV18 to TRBJ1-6; D perhaps matches TRBD1 (5 bases). CDR3 length: 14 amino acids. With 6 bases removed from V and 9 bases from J, the gap between germline ends came to 15 bases. Germline V gives CDR1 KGHSH, CDR2 LQKENI. The CDR3 region is CASSPGTALSPLHF. The CDR3 bases are TGTGCCAGCTCTCCCGGGACCGCACTTTCACCCCTCCACTTT.

This rearrangement joins TRBV4-1 to TRBJ1-6, with D tentatively TRBD1 (5 bases). Trimming left V 0 bases short and J 14 bases short, with 17 bases between. Germline lookup yields CDR1 MGHRA and CDR2 YSYEKL. The CDR3 has 15 residues. The CDR3 DNA is TGCGCCAGCAGCCAAGACAGCAGGGAGGGCGCGACCCTCCACTTT. It codes for CASSQDSREGATLHF.

The chain carries TRBV5-5 and TRBJ1-1; TRBD1 aligns across 9 bases. Germline CDR1 is SGHKS and CDR2 is YYEKEE (reference sequence). This CDR3 has 14 amino acids. Germline trimming cut 5 bases from V and 1 base from J; bases unmatched to any gene: 3. CDR3 DNA: TGTGCCAGCAGTCTACAGGGGGCGAACACTGAAGCTTTCTTT. Encoded protein: CASSLQGANTEAFF.